This T cell receptor beta chain was profiled in a study of T cell repertoires in cytomegalovirus infection. Overall study context: CMV infection together with matching HLA type was indicated by public TCR beta signatures.

The CDR3 is 12 residues long. Trimming at V came to 7 bases and at J to 7 bases, leaving 3 bases not matched to a gene. Germline V lookup: CDR1 MDHEN, CDR2 SYDVKM. Notes on the study in general: Summed public TCR beta family frequency identified CMV carriers bearing the relevant HLA.

Of note for this clonotype: Its cognate antigen is unknown.

MiXCR, applied by TCRdb to the reads, yields one record per CDR3 protein. This sample has 510,000 or so distinct CDR3 sequences, with about a quarter found just once. The receptor's source is a human donor in good health (CMV status not recorded). Some clones in this sample may be carry-over from other donors' samples. The V call is TRBV28, the J call TRBJ2-1; TRBD1 agrees at 8 bases. The sequenced material came from PBMCs. The CDR3 DNA reads as TGTGCCAGCACTCGACAGGGGAATGAGCAGTTCTTC. It yields the protein CASTRQGNEQFF.